This record looks at one T cell receptor beta chain sequence and its context. Its antigen is as yet unknown. The authors amplified TCR beta CDR3 regions, and they did so from RNA transcripts for repertoire sequencing. Following a first-round RT-PCR that used HTBI primers, a second-round multiplex PCR was carried out. MiXCR was run by TCRdb on the multiplex PCR reads, yielding one entry per CDR3 protein. Of some 150,000 distinct CDR3 sequences in the sample, 35% to 50% are singletons; the top ten hold 7.5% to 10%. The CDR3 extends over 14 amino acids. Germline lookup yields CDR1 GTSNPN and CDR2 SVGIG (reference sequence). Trimming shortened V by 1 base and J by 10 bases, and 16 bases separated the two germline ends. The record originates from a study of Graves' ophthalmopathy and Graves' hyperthyroidism. Moderate-to-severe activity, with CAS ≥3, NOSPECS ≥4 and duration under 3 months, characterized the donors with ophthalmopathy.

Study outcomes and limitations: Stable hyperthyroidism and ophthalmopathy were told apart by a 13-signature model, which achieved less than 90% sensitivity and around 77% specificity.

The gene calls are TRBV30 and TRBJ2-2, with D uncertain. Sequencing was carried out using peripheral blood. The receptor comes from a man aged 25-40 years with Graves' ophthalmopathy. The CDR3 protein is CAWSASSNWVELFF. Here the CDR3 DNA reads TGTGCCTGGAGTGCCTCCTCGAATTGGGTGGAGCTGTTTTTT.